The 22 T cell receptor beta chains in this list originate from one sample, sequenced in a study of cytomegalovirus exposure and HLA in healthy donors. PCR involved 60 Vbeta and 13 Jbeta primers. Using immunoSEQ multiplex PCR, the repertoire was profiled, and TCRdb retains in-frame clones only, with some absent. The sample lists under 30,000 clones, just under 80% occurring once. Sequencing input: PBMCs. The source of these receptors is a male donor in good health and CMV-seronegative.

The chain carries TRBV6-6 and TRBJ1-2; D might be TRBD1 (6 bases). V lost 2 bases to trimming and J lost 4 bases, with 14 bases between them. This CDR3 region has 15 residues. Germline CDR1 and CDR2: MNHNY and SVGAGI (reference sequence). CDR3 nucleotides: TGTGCCAGCAGTTACCGTGGGACATGGGCCTATGGCTACACCTTC. Its translation: CASSYRGTWAYGYTF.

The V call is TRBV29-1, the J call TRBJ2-1; 12 nucleotides agree with TRBD2. CDR3 length equals 13 residues. Germline V gives CDR1 SQVTM, CDR2 ANQGSEA. The V segment lost 3 bases and the J segment 12 bases; nucleotides outside the gene matches: 6. The chain's CDR3 is CSVELAGGLVQFF. The CDR3 DNA sequence: TGCAGCGTTGAGCTAGCGGGAGGGTTAGTGCAGTTCTTC.

The rearrangement links TRBV19 to TRBJ1-5; maybe TRBD1 (6 bases). The germline CDR1 and CDR2 sequences are LNHDA and SQIVND (reference sequence). The CDR3 length is 16 residues. Trimming cost V 6 bases and J 6 bases, with 21 bases left between them. The CDR3 loop reads CASRLGRGGVRQPQHF. As DNA, the CDR3 is TGTGCCAGTAGACTAGGGAGGGGGGGGGTTCGTCAGCCCCAGCATTTT.

This clone has just a few counts. J is TRBJ2-7 and V is TRBV6-5; D might be TRBD2 (5 bases). This CDR3 is 13 amino acids long. Per the germline V gene, CDR1 is MNHEY and CDR2 is SVGAGI. Deletions cut 2 bases from V and 3 bases from J, with 8 bases between. The CDR3 region is CASSYRRGYEQYF. The CDR3 region has the DNA TGTGCCAGCAGTTACAGACGGGGCTACGAGCAGTACTTC.

The chain couples TRBV7-7 to TRBJ2-5; D is perhaps TRBD1 (6 bases). There are 14 residues in the CDR3. The germline V gene has CDR1 SSHAT and CDR2 FNYEAQ (reference sequence). The CDR3 DNA is TGTGCTAGCGCACCGGGACACAGCCAAGAGACCCAGTACTTC. Its translation: CASAPGHSQETQYF.

The V call is TRBV14, the J call TRBJ2-4, with 10 bases matching TRBD1. CDR1 is SGHDN, CDR2 FVKESK, per germline. There are 16 residues in the CDR3. V was pared by 1 base and J by 2 bases, with 2 bases of the junction left unmatched. CDR3 loop: CASSQGQGATKNIQYF. Written as DNA, the CDR3 is TGTGCCAGCAGCCAAGGACAGGGGGCGACCAAAAACATTCAGTACTTC.

The table lists this clone with a few counts. DNA for the CDR3: TGTGCCAGCAGCCAGCGGGGGCGGGCAGATACGCAGTATTTT. Residues: CASSQRGRADTQYF. The rearrangement links TRBV6-5 to TRBJ2-3, with TRBD2 matching over 8 bases. Per germline, CDR1 MNHEY and CDR2 SVGAGI. V dropped 6 bases and J dropped 4; count of bases not matched to a gene: 6. The length of the CDR3 is 14 residues.

This clone was observed once. The chain uses TRBV7-2 and TRBJ2-1; possible D gene TRBD2, 6 bases. The germline V and J ends were trimmed by 3 bases and 6 bases, with 12 bases remaining between them. CDR3 length: 14 amino acids. Germline V gene sequence: CDR1 SGHTA, CDR2 FQGNSA. The CDR3 reads CASSFGDSLNEQFF. The CDR3 coding sequence is TGTGCCAGCAGCTTCGGGGACTCACTCAATGAGCAGTTCTTC.

The sample holds one count of this clone. The chain recombines TRBV12-5 with TRBJ1-5; D is ambiguous. The CDR3 loop spans 16 amino acids. From germline, CDR1 is LGHNT and CDR2 FRNRAP. V shed 4 bases and J shed 2 bases, with 15 bases lying between them. CDR3 DNA sequence: TGTGCTAGTGGTTACCGACGGGAGGAGGGCAATCAGCCCCAGCATTTT. Its protein is CASGYRREEGNQPQHF.

This clone was observed a single time. The chain is built from TRBV30 and TRBJ2-1; no definite D call. The V end lost 2 bases, the J end lost 9 bases, and 14 bases lay between the germline ends. The CDR3 is 13 residues long. Germline CDR1 and CDR2: GTSNPN and SVGIG (reference sequence). The CDR3: CAWSPLEVREQFF. The DNA of the CDR3 is TGTGCCTGGAGTCCCCTTGAGGTCCGTGAGCAGTTCTTC.

The chain is built from TRBV30 and TRBJ1-2, with TRBD1 as a possible D gene (5 bases). Trimming left V 0 bases short and J 3 bases short, with 11 bases between. Germline CDR1 reads GTSNPN; CDR2 reads SVGIG (reference sequence). There are 14 residues in the CDR3. This CDR3 is CAWSVAGTHYGYTF. DNA of the CDR3: TGTGCCTGGAGTGTAGCGGGGACTCACTATGGCTACACCTTC.

This clone was seen a few times. The chain uses TRBV6-6 and TRBJ1-1; no clear D. Germline V gene sequence: CDR1 MNHNY, CDR2 SVGAGI (reference sequence). The CDR3 covers 14 residues. Trimming shortened V by 4 bases and J by 11 bases, and 20 bases separated the two germline ends. Here the CDR3 DNA reads TGTGCCAGCAGTTTCTCGAGCCCATACGAGGTGGCTTTCTTT. Residues: CASSFSSPYEVAFF.

This chain uses TRBV6-4 with TRBJ2-1; tentative D call: TRBD2 (6 bases). The CDR3 is 15 residues long. Germline lookup yields CDR1 MRHNA and CDR2 SNTAGT. The V end was cut by 6 bases, the J end by 4 bases, with 16 bases between. Here the CDR3 DNA reads TGTGCCAGCAGGGGGGAGGCTAGCCCTTACAATGAGCAGTTCTTC. It translates to CASRGEASPYNEQFF.

This clone turned up a few times. The chain employs TRBV29-1 and TRBJ2-5, with 8 positions matching TRBD1. J gave up 1 base and V 5 bases, and 9 bases lay outside the gene matches. Germline V lookup: CDR1 SQVTM, CDR2 ANQGSEA. This CDR3 comprises 15 residues. This CDR3 is CSVTLLDRAQETQYF. In DNA form, the CDR3 reads TGCAGCGTTACTCTGTTGGACAGGGCCCAAGAGACCCAGTACTTC.

This clone occurred a few times. The gene calls are TRBV28 and TRBJ2-7; the match to TRBD1 covers 7 bases. This CDR3 region has 13 residues. Germline V gives CDR1 MDHEN, CDR2 SYDVKM. Trimming took 6 bases from V and 6 from J; bases not matched to a gene: 8. CDR3: CASSRGQVFEQYF. The CDR3 DNA follows: TGTGCCAGCAGCCGAGGACAGGTGTTCGAGCAGTACTTC.

This clone has only one observation. This chain uses TRBV28 with TRBJ1-4, with TRBD1 matching over 9 bases. V dropped 7 bases and J dropped 8; count of bases not matched to a gene: 8. Germline assignment: CDR1 MDHEN and CDR2 SYDVKM. The CDR3 runs to 14 residues. The CDR3 DNA reads as TGTGCCAGCAAACTGGGACAGGGAGGCGAAAAACTGTTTTTT. Encoded protein: CASKLGQGGEKLFF.

This clone was seen a handful of times. The genes are TRBV27 and TRBJ2-5; a weak D match, TRBD2 (7 bases). Germline V CDR1 and CDR2: MNHEY, SMNVEV (reference sequence). The CDR3 loop spans 16 amino acids. V was cut by 1 base and J by 11 bases, with 23 bases left in between. Here the CDR3 reads CASSLYVGGGTEEQYF. The CDR3 DNA is TGTGCCAGCAGTTTATACGTAGGGGGGGGGACCGAAGAGCAGTACTTC.

V is TRBV5-1 and J is TRBJ2-2, with D tentatively TRBD2 (6 bases). Germline values: CDR1 SGHRS, CDR2 YFSETQ. The CDR3 runs 15 residues. V was clipped by 6 bases and J by 6 bases, with 18 bases between them. The CDR3 DNA sequence: TGCGCCAGCACCCCCGGAGGGGCATCTTCCGGGGAGCTGTTTTTT. Protein: CASTPGGASSGELFF.

The chain carries TRBV28 and TRBJ2-5, with D possibly being TRBD1 (5 bases). Trimming removed 6 bases at V and 5 bases at J, with 13 bases between. Germline lookup yields CDR1 MDHEN and CDR2 SYDVKM. This CDR3 region has 13 residues. The CDR3 protein is CASRDTRVETQYF. CDR3 in DNA: TGTGCCAGCAGGGACACTCGTGTGGAGACCCAGTACTTC.

This chain joins TRBV9 and TRBJ2-2; TRBD1 matches at 8 bases. Germline V gives CDR1 SGDLS, CDR2 YYNGEE. The CDR3 sequence is 15 residues long. The junction had 6 bases not matched to a gene; V was cut back by 7 bases and J by 1 base. Here the CDR3 DNA reads TGTGCCAGCGAGGGGACAGGATTGAACACCGGGGAGCTGTTTTTT. Amino acid sequence: CASEGTGLNTGELFF.

The gene calls are TRBV28 and TRBJ2-3, with D maybe TRBD2 (6 bases). Trimming took 3 bases from V and 0 from J, leaving 16 bases between them. Germline V gene data show CDR1 as MDHEN and CDR2 as SYDVKM. This CDR3 is built from 17 residues. In nucleotides, the CDR3 is TGTGCCAGCAGTTTCGTCCCTAGGGGACTTAGCACAGATACGCAGTATTTT. As protein: CASSFVPRGLSTDTQYF.

This chain connects TRBV15 to TRBJ2-3, with 10 bases aligning to TRBD1. Germline values: CDR1 LNHNV, CDR2 YYDKDF (reference sequence). The CDR3 spans 15 residues. Unmatched junction bases numbered 6, after V lost 5 bases and J lost 4 bases. The CDR3 DNA is TGTGCCACCAGCGACAGGGGGCTCCGGGCAGATACGCAGTATTTT. It yields the protein CATSDRGLRADTQYF.